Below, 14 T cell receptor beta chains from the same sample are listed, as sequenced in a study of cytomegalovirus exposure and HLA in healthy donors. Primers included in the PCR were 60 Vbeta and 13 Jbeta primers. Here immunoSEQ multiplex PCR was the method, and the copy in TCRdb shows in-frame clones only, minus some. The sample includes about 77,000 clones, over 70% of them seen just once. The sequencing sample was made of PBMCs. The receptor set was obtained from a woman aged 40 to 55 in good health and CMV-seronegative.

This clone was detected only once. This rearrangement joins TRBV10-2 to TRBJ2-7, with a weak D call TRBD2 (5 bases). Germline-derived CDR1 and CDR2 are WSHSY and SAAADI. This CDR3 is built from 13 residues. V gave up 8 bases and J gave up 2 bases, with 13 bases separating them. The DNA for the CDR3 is TGCGCCAGCCGGAGCGGAACCCCCTACGAGCAGTACTTC. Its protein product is CASRSGTPYEQYF.

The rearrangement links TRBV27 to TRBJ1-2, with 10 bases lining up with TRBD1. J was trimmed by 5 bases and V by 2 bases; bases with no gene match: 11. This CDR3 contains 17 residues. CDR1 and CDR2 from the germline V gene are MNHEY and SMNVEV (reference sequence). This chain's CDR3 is CASSLGGTGERNYGYTF. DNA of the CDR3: TGTGCCAGCAGTTTAGGGGGGACAGGGGAGAGGAATTATGGCTACACCTTC.

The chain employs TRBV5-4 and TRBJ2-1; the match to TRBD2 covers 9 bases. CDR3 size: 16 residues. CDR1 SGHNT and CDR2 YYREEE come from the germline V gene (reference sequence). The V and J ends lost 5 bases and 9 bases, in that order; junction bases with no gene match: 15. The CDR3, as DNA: TGTGCCAGCAGAAACGATCTGGTGGGTAGCGGGGGTGAGCAGTTCTTC. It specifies CASRNDLVGSGGEQFF.

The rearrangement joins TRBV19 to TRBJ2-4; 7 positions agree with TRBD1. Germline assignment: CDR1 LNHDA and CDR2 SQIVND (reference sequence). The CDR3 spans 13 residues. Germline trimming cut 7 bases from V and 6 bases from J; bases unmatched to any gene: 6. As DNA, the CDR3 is TGTGCCAGTATTAGCAGGGGGTCAAACATTCAGTACTTC. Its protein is CASISRGSNIQYF.

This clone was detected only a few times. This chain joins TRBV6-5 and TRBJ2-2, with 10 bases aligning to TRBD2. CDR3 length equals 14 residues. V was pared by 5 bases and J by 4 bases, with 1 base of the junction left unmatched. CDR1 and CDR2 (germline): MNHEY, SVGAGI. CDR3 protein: CASSSGGATGELFF. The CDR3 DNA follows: TGTGCCAGCAGTAGCGGGGGGGCCACCGGGGAGCTGTTTTTT.

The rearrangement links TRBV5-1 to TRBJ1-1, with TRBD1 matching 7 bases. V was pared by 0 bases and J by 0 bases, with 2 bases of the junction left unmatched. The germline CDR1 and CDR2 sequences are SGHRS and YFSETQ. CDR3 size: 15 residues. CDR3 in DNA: TGCGCCAGCAGCTTGGGACAGGGCCTGAACACTGAAGCTTTCTTT. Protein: CASSLGQGLNTEAFF.

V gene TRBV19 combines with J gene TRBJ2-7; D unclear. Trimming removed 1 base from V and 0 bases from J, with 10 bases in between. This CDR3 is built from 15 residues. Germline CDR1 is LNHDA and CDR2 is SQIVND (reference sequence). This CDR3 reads CASSIGPQSSYEQYF. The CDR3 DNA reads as TGTGCCAGTAGTATAGGCCCACAAAGCTCCTACGAGCAGTACTTC.

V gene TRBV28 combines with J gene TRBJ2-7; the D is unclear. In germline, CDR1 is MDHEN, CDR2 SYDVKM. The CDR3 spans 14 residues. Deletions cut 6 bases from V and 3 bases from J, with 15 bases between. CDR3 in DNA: TGTGCCAGCAGGGCAATAGACTCAAACTACGAGCAGTACTTC. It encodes CASRAIDSNYEQYF.

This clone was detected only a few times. The CDR3 protein is CASSHGRATEAFF. For the CDR3, the DNA is TGTGCCAGCAGCCATGGGAGGGCGACTGAAGCTTTCTTT. The rearrangement links TRBV7-9 to TRBJ1-1; D ambiguous. V was cut by 5 bases and J by 5 bases, with 12 bases left in between. Germline lookup yields CDR1 SEHNR and CDR2 FQNEAQ (reference sequence). This CDR3 is 13 amino acids long.

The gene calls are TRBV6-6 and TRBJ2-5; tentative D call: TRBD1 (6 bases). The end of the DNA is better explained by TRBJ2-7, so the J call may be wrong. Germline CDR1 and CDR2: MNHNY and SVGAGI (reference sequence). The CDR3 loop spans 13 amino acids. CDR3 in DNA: TGTGCCAGCAGTTTCAATAGGGGGTACGAGCAGTACTTC. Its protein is CASSFNRGYEQYF.

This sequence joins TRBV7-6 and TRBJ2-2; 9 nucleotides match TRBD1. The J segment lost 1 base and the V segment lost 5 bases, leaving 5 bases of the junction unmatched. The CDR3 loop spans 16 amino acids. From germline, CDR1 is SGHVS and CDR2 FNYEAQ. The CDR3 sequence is CASSPGTGQNTGELFF. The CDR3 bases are TGTGCCAGCAGCCCCGGGACAGGGCAGAACACCGGGGAGCTGTTTTTT.

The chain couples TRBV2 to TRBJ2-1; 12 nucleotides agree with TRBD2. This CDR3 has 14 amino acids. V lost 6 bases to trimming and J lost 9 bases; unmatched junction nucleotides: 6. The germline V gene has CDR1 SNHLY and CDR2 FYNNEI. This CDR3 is CASRPTSGGLEQFF. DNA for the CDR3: TGTGCCAGCAGGCCTACTAGCGGGGGGCTTGAGCAGTTCTTC. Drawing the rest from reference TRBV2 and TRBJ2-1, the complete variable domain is EPEVTQTPSHQVTQMGQEVILRCVPISNHLYFYWYRQILGQKVEFLVSFYNNEISEKSEIFDDQFSVERPDGSNFTLKIRSTKLEDSAMYFCASRPTSGGLEQFFGPGTRLTVL.

This CDR3 is CASSLAGAGNTIYF. CDR3 bases: TGCGCCAGCAGCTTGGCCGGGGCTGGAAACACCATATATTTT. This rearrangement joins TRBV5-1 to TRBJ1-3; D uncertain. CDR3 length equals 14 residues. V dropped 0 bases and J dropped 2 bases, with 6 bases sitting between them. Germline V lookup: CDR1 SGHRS, CDR2 YFSETQ.

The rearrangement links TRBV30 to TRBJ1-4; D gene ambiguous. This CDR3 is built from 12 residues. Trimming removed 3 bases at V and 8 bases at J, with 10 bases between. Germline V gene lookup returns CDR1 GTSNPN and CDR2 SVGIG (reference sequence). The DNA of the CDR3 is TGTGCCTGGAGGGCAGGCTGGGAAAAACTGTTTTTT. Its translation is CAWRAGWEKLFF.